The 4 T cell receptor beta chains below all came from one sample that was sequenced in a study of regulatory T cells in long-lasting Graves disease. Building of the TCR beta libraries involved iRepertoire HTBI primers and Arm-PCR of CDR3 regions. MiXCR, run by TCRdb on the multiplex PCR reads, gives a single entry per CDR3 protein. In the table there are about 460,000 distinct CDR3 sequences, 20% to 25% of which are singletons. The time point here: persistent/refractory GD, antithyroid drugs over 5 years with positive TRAb. From PBMCs, RNA was extracted and then used to make the TCR library. The sample in question was peripheral blood mononuclear cells (PBMCs), obtained when the disease was refractory, from a patient treated with antithyroid drugs. The receptors stem from a female donor with Graves disease.

This clonotype was detected many times. V and J are TRBV28 and TRBJ2-7; 9 nucleotides match TRBD2. Unmatched junction bases numbered 1, after V lost 7 bases and J lost 0 bases. The CDR3 is 13 residues long. Germline CDR1 is MDHEN and CDR2 is SYDVKM. The CDR3 here is CASKTSGSYEQYF. Written as DNA, the CDR3 is TGTGCCAGCAAGACTAGCGGCTCCTACGAGCAGTACTTC.

J is TRBJ2-7 and V is TRBV20-1, with 7 bases lining up with TRBD2. The V gene end was trimmed by 6 bases and the J gene end by 4 bases; junction bases not matched to a gene: 15. Germline lookup yields CDR1 DFQATT and CDR2 SNEGSKA (reference sequence). The CDR3 sequence is 15 residues long. The CDR3 DNA reads as TGCAGTGCCAGACGCGGGGGTTCCGCGATGTACGAGCAGTACTTC. Amino acids: CSARRGGSAMYEQYF.

Ten or more counts support this clonotype. The J gene is TRBJ1-1, the V gene TRBV10-3; D perhaps matches TRBD1 (6 bases). Trimming shortened V by 4 bases and J by 1 base, and 10 bases separated the two germline ends. This CDR3 spans 14 amino acids. CDR1 is ENHRY, CDR2 SYGVKD, per germline. The CDR3 bases are TGTGCCATCAGTGCCGAAGGGGGGAACACTGAAGCTTTCTTT. It specifies CAISAEGGNTEAFF.

This clonotype was detected only a few times. The V gene is TRBV10-3, the J gene TRBJ1-5; 12 positions agree with TRBD1. J lost 6 bases, V lost 6 bases, and 3 bases had no gene match. Germline assignment: CDR1 ENHRY and CDR2 SYGVKD. The CDR3 covers 14 residues. CDR3 sequence reads: CAISRDRGLQPQHF. The CDR3 DNA reads as TGTGCCATCAGCCGGGACAGGGGGCTTCAGCCCCAGCATTTT.